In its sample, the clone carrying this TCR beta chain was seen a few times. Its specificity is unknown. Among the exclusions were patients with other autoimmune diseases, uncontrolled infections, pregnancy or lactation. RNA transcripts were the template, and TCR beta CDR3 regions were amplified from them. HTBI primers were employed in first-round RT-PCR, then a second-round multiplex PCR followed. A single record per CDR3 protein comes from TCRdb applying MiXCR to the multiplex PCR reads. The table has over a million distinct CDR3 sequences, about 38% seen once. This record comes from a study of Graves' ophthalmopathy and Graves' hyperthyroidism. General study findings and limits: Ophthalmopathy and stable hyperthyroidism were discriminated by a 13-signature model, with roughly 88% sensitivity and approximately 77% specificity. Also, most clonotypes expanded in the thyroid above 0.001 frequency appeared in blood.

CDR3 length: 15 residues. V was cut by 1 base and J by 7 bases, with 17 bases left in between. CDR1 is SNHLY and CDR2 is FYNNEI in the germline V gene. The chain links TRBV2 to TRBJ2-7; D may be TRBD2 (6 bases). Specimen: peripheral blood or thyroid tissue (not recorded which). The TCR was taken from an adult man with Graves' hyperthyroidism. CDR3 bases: TGTGCCAGCAGTGAAGGACGTCTAGCGATCTATGAGCAGTACTTC. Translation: CASSEGRLAIYEQYF. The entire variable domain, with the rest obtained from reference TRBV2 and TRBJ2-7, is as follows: EPEVTQTPSHQVTQMGQEVILRCVPISNHLYFYWYRQILGQKVEFLVSFYNNEISEKSEIFDDQFSVERPDGSNFTLKIRSTKLEDSAMYFCASSEGRLAIYEQYFGPGTRLTVT.